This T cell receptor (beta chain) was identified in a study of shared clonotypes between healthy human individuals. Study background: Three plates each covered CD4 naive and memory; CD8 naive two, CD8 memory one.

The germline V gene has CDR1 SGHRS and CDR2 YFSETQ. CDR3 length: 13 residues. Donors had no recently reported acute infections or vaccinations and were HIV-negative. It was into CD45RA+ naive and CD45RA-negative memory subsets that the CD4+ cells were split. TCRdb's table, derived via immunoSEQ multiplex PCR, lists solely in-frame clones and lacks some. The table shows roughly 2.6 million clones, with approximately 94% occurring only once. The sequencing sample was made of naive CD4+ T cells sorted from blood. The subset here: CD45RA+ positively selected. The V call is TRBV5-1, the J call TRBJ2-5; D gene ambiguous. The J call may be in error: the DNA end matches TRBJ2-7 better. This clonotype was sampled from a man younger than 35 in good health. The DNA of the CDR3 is TGCGCCAGCAGCTTGGGACTCCCCTACGAGCAGTACTTC. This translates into CASSLGLPYEQYF.